The present entry profiles one TCR beta chain with its context. As handled by the study authors: Researchers report that nucleated cell counts were estimated from reference gene primer amplification. Data came from immunoSEQ multiplex PCR; TCRdb stores just in-frame clones and leaves some out. The V and J calls and clone size come from that table; D and trimming were worked out from the DNA. The sample records approximately 290,000 clones, around 85% being singletons. The sample is drawn from a study of blood T cell repertoires in COVID-19. V lost 3 bases, J lost 2 bases, and 8 bases lay in between. CDR1 is LGHNT and CDR2 is FRNRAP in the germline V gene. The CDR3 loop spans 15 amino acids.

The chain has TRBV12-5 and TRBJ2-6, with D maybe TRBD2 (6 bases). This TCR was sampled from a human donor with COVID-19, enrolled during active disease. The donor label of this sample is uncertain. Sequencing used peripheral blood. CDR3 loop: CASGLTGAGANVLTF. The CDR3 region has the DNA TGTGCTAGTGGTTTAACGGGGGCTGGGGCCAACGTCCTGACTTTC.